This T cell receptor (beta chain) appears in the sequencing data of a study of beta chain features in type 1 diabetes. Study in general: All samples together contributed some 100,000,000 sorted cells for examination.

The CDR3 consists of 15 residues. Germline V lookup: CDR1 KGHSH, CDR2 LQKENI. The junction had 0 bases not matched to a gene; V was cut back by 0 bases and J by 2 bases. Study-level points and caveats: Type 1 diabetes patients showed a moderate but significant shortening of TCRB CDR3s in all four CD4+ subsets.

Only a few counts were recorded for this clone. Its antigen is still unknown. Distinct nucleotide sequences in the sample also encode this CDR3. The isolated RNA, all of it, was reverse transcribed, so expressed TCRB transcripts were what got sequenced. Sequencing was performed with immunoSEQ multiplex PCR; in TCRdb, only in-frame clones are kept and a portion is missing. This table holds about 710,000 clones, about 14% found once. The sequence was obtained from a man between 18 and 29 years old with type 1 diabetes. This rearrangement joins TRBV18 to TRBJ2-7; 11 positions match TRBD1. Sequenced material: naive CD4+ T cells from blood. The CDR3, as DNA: TGTGCCAGCTCACCACCGGGACAGGGGGCCTACGAGCAGTACTTC. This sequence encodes CASSPPGQGAYEQYF.